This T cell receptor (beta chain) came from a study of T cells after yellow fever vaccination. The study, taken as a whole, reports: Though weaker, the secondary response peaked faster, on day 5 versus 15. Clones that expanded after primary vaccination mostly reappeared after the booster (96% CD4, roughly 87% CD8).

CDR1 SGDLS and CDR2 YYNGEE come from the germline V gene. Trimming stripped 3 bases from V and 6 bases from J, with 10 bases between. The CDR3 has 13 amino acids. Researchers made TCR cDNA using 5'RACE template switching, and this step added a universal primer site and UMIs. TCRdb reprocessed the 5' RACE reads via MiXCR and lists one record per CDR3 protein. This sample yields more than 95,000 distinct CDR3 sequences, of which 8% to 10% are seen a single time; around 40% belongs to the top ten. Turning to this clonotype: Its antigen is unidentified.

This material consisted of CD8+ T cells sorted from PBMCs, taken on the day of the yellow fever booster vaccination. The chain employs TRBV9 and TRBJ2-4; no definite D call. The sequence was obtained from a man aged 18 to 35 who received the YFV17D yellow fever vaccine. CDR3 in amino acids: CASSGGRTNIQYF. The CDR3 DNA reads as TGTGCCAGCAGCGGAGGACGGACAAACATTCAGTACTTC. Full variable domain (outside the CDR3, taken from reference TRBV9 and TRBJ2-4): DSGVTQTPKHLITATGQRVTLRCSPRSGDLSVYWYQQSLDQGLQFLIQYYNGEERAKGNILERFSAQQFPDLHSELNLSSLELGDSALYFCASSGGRTNIQYFGAGTRLSVL.